This TCR beta chain was sequenced in a study of blood T cells in healthy people across ages. Sample-barcoded 5' priming and a J-beta primer mix drove a second PCR of about 7 to 12 cycles. TCRdb reprocessed the 5' RACE reads via MiXCR and lists one record per CDR3 protein. Of more than 900,000 distinct CDR3 sequences in the sample, roughly 24% are singletons; the top ten hold around 0.7%. V lost 4 bases, J lost 4 bases, and 9 bases stayed unmatched. CDR3 length: 15 amino acids. Germline CDR1 reads SGHRS; CDR2 reads YFSETQ. In addition, the sample was reused for a study of T cells of mothers and their children.

The receptor comes from a girl aged 2 to 10 in good health. Material for sequencing was blood. The chain employs TRBV5-1 and TRBJ1-1; 8 bases agree with TRBD1. Written as DNA, the CDR3 is TGCGCCAGCAGCGCGACCCAGGGGGCTCGCACTGAAGCTTTCTTT. This translates into CASSATQGARTEAFF.